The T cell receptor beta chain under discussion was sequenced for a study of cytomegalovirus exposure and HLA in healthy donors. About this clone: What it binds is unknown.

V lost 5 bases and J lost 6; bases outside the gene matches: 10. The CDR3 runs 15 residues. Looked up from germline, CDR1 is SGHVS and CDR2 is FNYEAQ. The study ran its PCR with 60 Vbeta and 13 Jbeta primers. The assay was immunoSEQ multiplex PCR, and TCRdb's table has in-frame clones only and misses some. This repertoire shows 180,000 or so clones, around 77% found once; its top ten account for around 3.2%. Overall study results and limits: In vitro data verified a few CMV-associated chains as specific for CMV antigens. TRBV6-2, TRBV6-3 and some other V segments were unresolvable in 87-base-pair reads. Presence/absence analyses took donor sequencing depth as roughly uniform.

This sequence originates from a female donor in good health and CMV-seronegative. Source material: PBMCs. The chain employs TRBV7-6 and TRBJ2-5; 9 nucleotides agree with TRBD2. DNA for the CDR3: TGTGCCAGCAGCGAGATGGCGGGGGGGCGTAAGACCCAGTACTTC. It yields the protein CASSEMAGGRKTQYF. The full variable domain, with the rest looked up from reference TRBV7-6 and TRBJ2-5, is GAGVSQSPRYKVTKRGQDVALRCDPISGHVSLYWYRQALGQGPEFLTYFNYEAQQDKSGLPNDRFSAERPEGSISTLTIQRTEQRDSAMYRCASSEMAGGRKTQYFGPGTRLLVL.